These 21 T cell receptor beta chains were all obtained from the same sample, sequenced in a study of blood T cells in healthy people across ages. Next came a second PCR, run for about 6 to 11 cycles, which used a sample-barcoded 5' primer along with a J-beta primer mix. TCRdb re-derived calls from the 5' RACE reads in MiXCR, one entry per CDR3 protein. The sample lists hundreds of thousands of distinct CDR3 sequences; roughly 25% were seen once. This same sample was also taken into another study, of T cells of mothers and their children.

Sequencing was carried out using blood. The source of these receptors is a boy between 10 and 17 years old in good health.

In this sample, this clonotype turned up a few times. The rearrangement links TRBV18 to TRBJ1-6; unclear D gene. The germline gives CDR1 KGHSH, CDR2 LQKENI. The CDR3 length is 12 residues. Trimming pared 6 bases from V and 6 bases from J, leaving 6 bases between. For the CDR3, the DNA is TGTGCCAGCTCTCCGGGTAATTCACCCCTCCACTTT. Translated: CASSPGNSPLHF.

The J gene is TRBJ1-4, the V gene TRBV30; D unclear. Germline lookup yields CDR1 GTSNPN and CDR2 SVGIG (reference sequence). There are 17 residues in the CDR3. V was cut by 0 bases and J by 0 bases, with 14 bases left in between. CDR3 protein: CAWSVFVGSTTNEKLFF. The CDR3 DNA reads as TGTGCCTGGAGTGTATTCGTGGGCTCCACAACTAATGAAAAACTGTTTTTT.

The genes are TRBV6-5 and TRBJ2-5; 7 bases agree with TRBD1. Trimming removed 5 bases from V and 5 bases from J; junction bases left unmatched: 5. The V gene's germline CDR1 is MNHEY and CDR2 SVGAGI. The CDR3 spans 13 residues. CDR3 coding DNA: TGTGCCAGCAGTAAAACAGGGGTGGAGACCCAGTACTTC. This gives the protein CASSKTGVETQYF.

V gene TRBV4-2 combines with J gene TRBJ2-5, with 8 bases matching TRBD1. This CDR3 contains 15 residues. V lost 4 bases, J lost 4 bases, and 8 bases stayed unmatched. CDR1 LGHNA and CDR2 YNFKEQ come from the germline V gene. The CDR3 nucleotides are TGTGCCAGCAGCCCTACAGGGGGTGTGGGAGAGACCCAGTACTTC. It translates to CASSPTGGVGETQYF.

This chain links TRBV5-1 with TRBJ2-7; 13 bases fit TRBD2. The J call is uncertain, as TRBJ2-1 better fits the DNA end. CDR3 length: 17 residues. CDR1 is SGHRS, CDR2 YFSETQ, per germline. The CDR3, as DNA: TGCGCCAGCAGCTGGGGGGGACTAGCGGGGTACTACAATGAGCAGTTCTTC. This encodes CASSWGGLAGYYNEQFF.

The chain has TRBV5-4 and TRBJ2-5, with D maybe TRBD1 (6 bases). This CDR3 is built from 15 residues. Deletions cut 4 bases from V and 0 bases from J, with 13 bases between. Looked up from germline, CDR1 is SGHNT and CDR2 is YYREEE (reference sequence). The DNA for the CDR3 is TGTGCCAGCAGCCCCGAAACAGGGAACCAAGAGACCCAGTACTTC. It is translated as CASSPETGNQETQYF.

The rearrangement joins TRBV29-1 to TRBJ1-4; tentatively, D is TRBD1 (5 bases). Germline V lookup: CDR1 SQVTM, CDR2 ANQGSEA. Trimming removed 3 bases at V and 10 bases at J, with 15 bases between. The CDR3 has 13 residues. CDR3 amino acids: CSVERPGPRKLFF. The DNA of the CDR3 is TGCAGCGTTGAGAGGCCGGGACCACGAAAACTGTTTTTT.

V gene TRBV7-9 combines with J gene TRBJ1-2, with D unresolved. Trimming pared 5 bases from V and 3 bases from J, leaving 22 bases between. CDR1 and CDR2 (germline): SEHNR, FQNEAQ (reference sequence). CDR3 length: 17 amino acids. CDR3 DNA sequence: TGTGCCAGCAGCCCTCGACTTGGGGAGGGATTAGACTATGGCTACACCTTC. Translation gives CASSPRLGEGLDYGYTF.

The chain has TRBV28 and TRBJ1-6; the D is unclear. With 10 bases removed from V and 1 base from J, the gap between germline ends came to 20 bases. The CDR3 extends over 17 amino acids. Germline V gives CDR1 MDHEN, CDR2 SYDVKM. The CDR3 DNA reads TGTGCCACCGGGAGACCGATCTATAGGTCCTATAATTCACCCCTCCACTTT. It encodes CATGRPIYRSYNSPLHF.

The chain recombines TRBV5-1 with TRBJ2-3; tentatively, D is TRBD1 (5 bases). From germline, CDR1 is SGHRS and CDR2 YFSETQ. This CDR3 contains 14 residues. V was pared by 4 bases and J by 3 bases, with 12 bases between. CDR3 in DNA: TGCGCCAGCAGCCAGATCTACAGGACAGATACGCAGTATTTT. Translated: CASSQIYRTDTQYF.

This clonotype was counted only a few times. The chain recombines TRBV15 with TRBJ2-3; 9 positions match TRBD1. This CDR3 spans 17 amino acids. The V gene's germline CDR1 is LNHNV and CDR2 YYDKDF (reference sequence). V trimming: 1 base; J trimming: 2 bases; junction bases outside the gene matches: 7. In DNA form, the CDR3 reads TGTGCCACCAGCAGAGCGCCGAGGACAGGGGTCACAGATACGCAGTATTTT. Its translation: CATSRAPRTGVTDTQYF. The full variable domain, rest sourced from reference TRBV15 and TRBJ2-3, is DAMVIQNPRYQVTQFGKPVTLSCSQTLNHNVMYWYQQKSSQAPKLLFHYYDKDFNNEADTPDNFQSRRPNTSFCFLDIRSPGLGDTAMYLCATSRAPRTGVTDTQYFGPGTRLTVL.

The rearrangement links TRBV7-9 to TRBJ2-2, with D possibly TRBD2 on 5 matching bases. The germline CDR1 and CDR2 sequences are SEHNR and FQNEAQ (reference sequence). This CDR3 contains 16 residues. V was clipped by 1 base and J by 4 bases, with 13 bases between them. The CDR3 DNA is TGTGCCAGCAGCTTAGTACCGGGGAGATTCACCGGGGAGCTGTTTTTT. Translation: CASSLVPGRFTGELFF.

The J gene is TRBJ2-7, the V gene TRBV29-1, with D perhaps matching TRBD1 (5 bases). Germline V CDR1 and CDR2: SQVTM, ANQGSEA. The V and J ends lost 5 bases and 1 base respectively, with 12 bases between them. This CDR3 region has 13 residues. For the CDR3, the DNA is TGCAGCGTTCTCTCCAGGGAATCCTACGAGCAGTACTTC. This sequence encodes CSVLSRESYEQYF.

This chain uses TRBV4-1 with TRBJ2-2; 13 nucleotides align to TRBD2. CDR3 length equals 17 residues. Germline V gene lookup returns CDR1 MGHRA and CDR2 YSYEKL. The V segment lost 2 bases and the J segment 6 bases; nucleotides outside the gene matches: 6. The CDR3 spells CASSQTSGGAKAGELFF. The CDR3 region has the DNA TGCGCCAGCAGCCAAACTAGCGGGGGGGCCAAGGCCGGGGAGCTGTTTTTT.

This clonotype occurred a few times. The genes are TRBV29-1 and TRBJ1-2; D is undetermined. Germline V lookup: CDR1 SQVTM, CDR2 ANQGSEA. CDR3 length: 13 residues. V was shortened by 2 bases and J by 1 base, with 8 bases between the two germline ends. CDR3 sequence (DNA): TGCAGCGTTGAATACCAATATAACTATGGCTACACCTTC. The encoded protein is CSVEYQYNYGYTF.

In its sample, this clonotype was seen a few times. This may come from a read error, since a much larger clone is one base off. The chain combines TRBV9 with TRBJ2-7, with 9 bases matching TRBD1. V dropped 6 bases and J dropped 10; count of bases not matched to a gene: 14. The germline V gene has CDR1 SGDLS and CDR2 YYNGEE. This CDR3 region has 14 residues. The CDR3 DNA follows: TGTGCCAGCAACCCACAGGGGGCTGGAGATACCCAGTACTTC. Translating it yields CASNPQGAGDTQYF.

This chain's CDR3 is CASSLGLGGSPYNEQFF. CDR3 nucleotide sequence: TGCGCCAGCAGCTTGGGCTTGGGAGGCTCTCCCTACAATGAGCAGTTCTTC. The chain uses TRBV5-1 and TRBJ2-1; D is possibly TRBD2 (6 bases). Per germline, CDR1 SGHRS and CDR2 YFSETQ. Trimming pared 0 bases from V and 2 bases from J, leaving 15 bases between. This CDR3 is 17 amino acids long.

This clonotype was counted only a few times. The gene calls are TRBV27 and TRBJ2-5; D is perhaps TRBD1 (6 bases). CDR3 length equals 14 residues. The V gene lost 3 bases and the J gene lost 11 bases, with 19 bases spanning the gap. Germline CDR1 reads MNHEY; CDR2 reads SMNVEV (reference sequence). The CDR3 DNA reads TGTGCCAGCAGTTTTCCCACAGGGCCCTCGGAGCAGTACTTC. Amino acid sequence: CASSFPTGPSEQYF.

The V call is TRBV5-1, the J call TRBJ2-3; D is undetermined. CDR3 length equals 15 residues. Trimming removed 0 bases from V and 6 bases from J, with 14 bases in between. The germline gives CDR1 SGHRS, CDR2 YFSETQ. CDR3 nucleotide sequence: TGCGCCAGCAGCTTGGTTCGGCGATCGGTGGATACGCAGTATTTT. Protein product: CASSLVRRSVDTQYF.

The gene calls are TRBV14 and TRBJ2-7, with D possibly matching TRBD1 (5 bases). Per germline, CDR1 SGHDN and CDR2 FVKESK. V dropped 4 bases and J dropped 4 bases, with 14 bases sitting between them. The CDR3 runs 14 residues. The CDR3 nucleotides are TGTGCCAGCAGCCCCGGACACCGCTGGTACGAGCAGTACTTC. Residues: CASSPGHRWYEQYF.

This clonotype was detected a few times. J is TRBJ1-5 and V is TRBV5-1; D perhaps matches TRBD1 (6 bases). Germline V gives CDR1 SGHRS, CDR2 YFSETQ. V was pared by 7 bases and J by 2 bases, with 19 bases between. This CDR3 comprises 16 residues. Here the CDR3 DNA reads TGCGCCAGCTCCCCCGGGGGGCAATTGGGCAATCAGCCCCAGCATTTT. Translation: CASSPGGQLGNQPQHF. The full variable domain, rest sourced from reference TRBV5-1 and TRBJ1-5, is KAGVTQTPRYLIKTRGQQVTLSCSPISGHRSVSWYQQTPGQGLQFLFEYFSETQRNKGNFPGRFSGRQFSNSRSEMNVSTLELGDSALYLCASSPGGQLGNQPQHFGDGTRLSIL.